This TCR beta chain was recovered during a study of blood T cell repertoires in COVID-19. Study details: The samples span acute and convalescent COVID-19 from the United States, Italy and Spain. Nucleic acid was either cDNA or gDNA, and it came from T cells, B-cell-depleted T cells, or PBMCs.

In the study's own analysis: Reference gene primer amplification in the assay estimated nucleated cell counts. Sequenced by immunoSEQ multiplex PCR; TCRdb stores in-frame clones only, minus some. V, J and clone size were drawn from that table, and D and trimming were deduced from the DNA. This table has about 45,000 clones, roughly 70% appearing once. V lost 0 bases to trimming and J lost 4 bases; unmatched junction nucleotides: 7. CDR1 and CDR2 (germline): SGHRS, YFSETQ. The CDR3 is 16 amino acids. The sample comprised peripheral blood. The chain recombines TRBV5-1 with TRBJ2-1; 7 nucleotides line up with TRBD2. The TCR originated in a man older than 75 with acute or convalescent COVID-19. CDR3 nucleotide sequence: TGCGCCAGCAGCTTGGAAGCGGGGAGCCTATACAATGAGCAGTTCTTC. Translating gives CASSLEAGSLYNEQFF. Variable domain in full (rest from reference TRBV5-1 and TRBJ2-1): KAGVTQTPRYLIKTRGQQVTLSCSPISGHRSVSWYQQTPGQGLQFLFEYFSETQRNKGNFPGRFSGRQFSNSRSEMNVSTLELGDSALYLCASSLEAGSLYNEQFFGPGTRLTVL.